Listed below are T cell receptor beta chains from one sample, sequenced in a study of early T cells in non-severe SARS-CoV-2 infection. TCRdb fed the 5' RACE reads into MiXCR, producing one record per CDR3 protein. Of 50,000 to 80,000 distinct CDR3 sequences detected, 8% to 9% appear once; the ten largest clones hold roughly an eighth. The material was whole blood, obtained at baseline. The receptors shown here come from an adult who was a healthcare worker with PCR-confirmed SARS-CoV-2 infection or an uninfected control (not recorded which). CDR3s include the opening cysteine and the closing phenylalanine or tryptophan. A D gene is named only where the DNA matches it firmly. Expanded clones get a size class; other rows say once, few or many, or leave the size out.

CDR3 protein	CDR3 DNA	D gene	CDR3 length	clone size	V gene	J gene
CASSGGDTEAFF	TGTGCCAGCAGTGGCGGCGACACTGAAGCTTTCTTT	NA	12	few	TRBV6-2/TRBV6-3	TRBJ1-1
CASSLWDSQETQYF	TGTGCCAGCAGTTTATGGGACAGTCAAGAGACCCAGTACTTC	TRBD1	14	many	TRBV12-3/TRBV12-4	TRBJ2-5
CASSPEGFTGELFF	TGTGCCAGCAGTCCCGAGGGCTTCACCGGGGAGCTGTTTTTT	NA	14	NA	TRBV12-3/TRBV12-4	TRBJ2-2
CSARSELGDEQFF	TGCAGTGCTAGATCGGAACTTGGGGATGAGCAGTTCTTC	NA	13	few	TRBV20-1	TRBJ2-1
CASSEELLPYNEQFF	TGTGCCAGCAGTGAAGAACTGCTACCCTACAATGAGCAGTTCTTC	NA	15	medium-sized	TRBV2	TRBJ2-1
CSVRSGTRDEQYF	TGCAGCGTAAGATCCGGGACTAGAGACGAGCAGTACTTC	TRBD2	13	NA	TRBV29-1	TRBJ2-7
CASSSGILAGVTHEQFF	TGTGCCAGCAGCTCCGGAATACTAGCGGGAGTCACCCATGAGCAGTTCTTC	TRBD2	17	few	TRBV7-2	TRBJ2-1
CASRVGGGKEETQYF	TGTGCCAGCAGGGTCGGTGGCGGGAAGGAAGAGACCCAGTACTTC	NA	15	few	TRBV21-1	TRBJ2-5
CSVVPTYSYNEQFF	TGCAGCGTCGTCCCGACTTACAGCTACAATGAGCAGTTCTTC	NA	14	NA	TRBV29-1	TRBJ2-1
CASSPRTDANTGELFF	TGTGCCAGCAGCCCGAGGACAGACGCGAACACCGGGGAGCTGTTTTTT	NA	16	NA	TRBV3-1	TRBJ2-2
CASSQEAQGRSPLHF	TGCGCCAGCAGCCAAGAAGCGCAGGGACGGTCACCCCTCCACTTT	NA	15	few	TRBV4-3	TRBJ1-6
CASSPYRDQPQHF	TGTGCCAGCAGTCCTTACAGGGATCAGCCCCAGCATTTT	NA	13	many	TRBV2	TRBJ1-5
CASSLELSGSPDTQYF	TGTGCCAGCAGCTTAGAACTTAGCGGGAGCCCAGATACGCAGTATTTT	TRBD2	16	many	TRBV7-8	TRBJ2-3
CASSYFSQPQHF	TGTGCCAGCAGTTACTTTAGTCAGCCCCAGCATTTT	NA	12	many	TRBV6-2/TRBV6-3	TRBJ1-5
CASSLNKRGNTIYF	TGTGCCAGCAGTCTGAACAAGCGTGGAAACACCATATATTTT	NA	14	many	TRBV6-5	TRBJ1-3
CAISPTRDTEAFF	TGTGCCATCAGTCCTACAAGGGACACTGAAGCTTTCTTT	NA	13	few	TRBV10-3	TRBJ1-1
CSVGGDSNQPQHF	TGCAGCGTTGGAGGGGATAGCAATCAGCCCCAGCATTTT	NA	13	many	TRBV29-1	TRBJ1-5
CASRRDLLTDTQYF	TGTGCCAGCAGGCGGGACCTACTCACAGATACGCAGTATTTT	NA	14	few	TRBV6-5	TRBJ2-3
CASSLDPSTDTQYF	TGCGCCAGCAGCTTGGACCCTAGCACAGATACGCAGTATTTT	NA	14	few	TRBV5-1	TRBJ2-3
CASTPGLAGDDEQFF	TGCGCCAGCACCCCAGGACTAGCGGGAGACGATGAGCAGTTCTTC	TRBD2	15	NA	TRBV5-1	TRBJ2-1
CASSQVEEGSSYNSPLHF	TGTGCCAGCAGCCAAGTCGAGGAGGGAAGCTCCTATAATTCACCCCTCCACTTT	NA	18	many	TRBV3-1	TRBJ1-6
CASSFGLAGVNTGELFF	TGTGCCAGCAGCTTTGGACTAGCGGGAGTGAACACCGGGGAGCTGTTTTTT	TRBD2	17	NA	TRBV7-2	TRBJ2-2
CASSLTRESQETQYF	TGTGCCAGCAGCTTAACAAGGGAATCGCAAGAGACCCAGTACTTC	NA	15	few	TRBV7-3	TRBJ2-5
CASCKQAATGELFF	TGCGCCAGCTGTAAACAAGCAGCCACCGGGGAGCTGTTTTTT	NA	14	NA	TRBV5-1	TRBJ2-2
CASSYSAGTIF	TGTGCCAGCAGTTACTCCGCCGGGACAATCTTC	NA	11	few	TRBV6-5	TRBJ1-2
CASSMGQGAFSNQPQHF	TGTGCCAGCAGTATGGGACAGGGGGCATTTAGCAATCAGCCCCAGCATTTT	TRBD1	17	few	TRBV12-3/TRBV12-4	TRBJ1-5
CAISHTDRGDGELFF	TGTGCCATCAGTCATACGGACAGGGGGGACGGGGAGCTGTTTTTT	TRBD1	15	few	TRBV10-3	TRBJ2-2
CASSLSRYQETQYF	TGTGCCAGCAGCTTATCACGGTACCAAGAGACCCAGTACTTC	NA	14	few	TRBV7-6	TRBJ2-5
CASSPGGIGNQPQHF	TGCGCCAGCAGCCCAGGGGGCATCGGCAATCAGCCCCAGCATTTT	TRBD1	15	few	TRBV5-1	TRBJ1-5
CASSLASRTSVNNEQFF	TGTGCCAGCAGCTTAGCAAGCAGGACTAGCGTTAACAATGAGCAGTTCTTC	TRBD2	17	NA	TRBV7-6	TRBJ2-1
CASSTGQGSVAGANVLTF	TGTGCCAGTAGTACCGGACAGGGGAGCGTTGCGGGGGCCAACGTCCTGACTTTC	TRBD1	18	few	TRBV19	TRBJ2-6